The 30 T cell receptor beta chains below come from one sample, sequenced in a study of T cells expressing NK-cell markers. TCRdb reprocessed the 5' RACE reads, with one entry per CDR3 protein and no DNA. Its listing shows around 470,000 distinct CDR3 sequences. Sample: blood T cells: a sorted CD56 or NKG2C T cell subset, CD4+ or CD8+ T cells, or bulk PBMC T cells (not recorded which). The receptors come from a woman in her forties or fifties in good health.

This sequence joins TRBV24-1 and TRBJ2-2; TCRdb lists TRBD2, though no DNA is available to test this call. CDR3 length: 14 amino acids. The V gene's germline CDR1 is KGHDR and CDR2 SFDVKD. The CDR3 sequence is CATTKEGPSGELFF.

The chain employs TRBV11-2 and TRBJ2-3; TCRdb proposes TRBD1, but this gene call is untestable without DNA. Germline loops: CDR1 SGHAT, CDR2 FQNNGV. This CDR3 contains 12 residues. CDR3 sequence reads: CASSLGPSTQYF. Complete variable domain (other parts from reference TRBV11-2 and TRBJ2-3): EAGVAQSPRYKIIEKRQSVAFWCNPISGHATLYWYQQILGQGPKLLIQFQNNGVVDDSQLPKDRFSAERLKGVDSTLKIQPAKLEDSAVYLCASSLGPSTQYFGPGTRLTVL.

This chain uses TRBV5-6 with TRBJ2-2; TCRdb proposes TRBD2, but this gene call is untestable without DNA. Germline CDR1 SGHDT, CDR2 YYEEEE. This CDR3 comprises 16 residues. CDR3 sequence: CASSPGSGRNTGELFF.

The chain employs TRBV5-1 and TRBJ2-3; checking the TCRdb D call of TRBD1 is not possible without DNA. The CDR3 consists of 16 residues. Germline V gives CDR1 SGHRS, CDR2 YFSETQ. The CDR3 region is CASSSTGQILRDTQYF.

The chain recombines TRBV2 with TRBJ2-4; the D call of TRBD1 rests on TCRdb alone, since no DNA is present to check it. Per germline, CDR1 SNHLY and CDR2 FYNNEI. The CDR3 runs to 14 residues. CDR3 sequence reads: CASRTGTSLNIQYF. Complete variable domain (other parts from reference TRBV2 and TRBJ2-4): EPEVTQTPSHQVTQMGQEVILRCVPISNHLYFYWYRQILGQKVEFLVSFYNNEISEKSEIFDDQFSVERPDGSNFTLKIRSTKLEDSAMYFCASRTGTSLNIQYFGAGTRLSVL.

The chain recombines TRBV20-1 with TRBJ2-6; TCRdb's assignment of TRBD1 cannot be checked, as there is no DNA. The germline V gene encodes CDR1 DFQATT and CDR2 SNEGSKA (reference sequence). The CDR3 contains 17 residues. The CDR3 region is CSARDPGTGPGANVLTF.

The chain links TRBV5-1 to TRBJ1-2. The CDR3 extends over 13 amino acids. In germline, CDR1 is SGHRS, CDR2 YFSETQ. CDR3 in amino acids: CASSLSQGSGYTF.

This chain connects TRBV20-1 to TRBJ1-3; lacking DNA, the TRBD1 call made by TCRdb goes unchecked. The CDR3 runs to 16 residues. The germline gives CDR1 DFQATT, CDR2 SNEGSKA (reference sequence). The CDR3 spells CSASVSTGFPGNTIYF.

The chain recombines TRBV21-1 with TRBJ1-1. TRBV21-1 is assigned pseudogene status. The CDR3 runs to 15 residues. This chain's CDR3 is CASTPWTSGVTEAFF.

Here the CDR3 reads CATSDRTGEGYNEQFF. V and J are TRBV24-1 and TRBJ2-1; the D call of TRBD1 rests on TCRdb alone, since no DNA is present to check it. Germline loops: CDR1 KGHDR, CDR2 SFDVKD. The CDR3 is made up of 16 amino acids.

The V call is TRBV19, the J call TRBJ2-1. This CDR3 has 14 amino acids. The germline V gene has CDR1 LNHDA and CDR2 SQIVND (reference sequence). This CDR3 reads CASRSVRGWNEQFF.

The V call is TRBV5-1, the J call TRBJ2-2; TCRdb calls TRBD1, which cannot be checked without DNA. This CDR3 region has 16 residues. Per the germline V gene, CDR1 is SGHRS and CDR2 is YFSETQ. CDR3: CASYHSDRPGPGELFF.

The chain uses TRBV4-1 and TRBJ1-6. Germline assignment: CDR1 MGHRA and CDR2 YSYEKL. The CDR3 totals 13 residues. The CDR3 sequence is CASSQDPNSPLHF.

The J gene is TRBJ2-1, the V gene TRBV2. This CDR3 has 13 residues. CDR1 is SNHLY, CDR2 FYNNEI, per germline. The CDR3 spells CASSAIGYNEQFF.

CDR3 protein: CAIDSVTEAFF. V and J are TRBV7-9 and TRBJ1-1. Per the germline V gene, CDR1 is SEHNR and CDR2 is FQNEAQ (reference sequence). The CDR3 spans 11 residues.

V and J are TRBV5-1 and TRBJ2-5; TCRdb selects TRBD1, and the lack of DNA leaves this call unchecked. Germline V gene lookup returns CDR1 SGHRS and CDR2 YFSETQ. The CDR3 spans 13 residues. CDR3 loop: CASSPRDGETQYF.

The CDR3: CASSLRLGLGDEKLFF. The genes are TRBV27 and TRBJ1-4; TCRdb gives TRBD1 as the D gene, but with no DNA this cannot be confirmed. The CDR3 runs to 16 residues. Germline assignment: CDR1 MNHEY and CDR2 SMNVEV (reference sequence).

This chain uses TRBV11-3 with TRBJ2-5; TCRdb names TRBD1, which stays unverified in the absence of DNA. This CDR3 region has 14 residues. CDR1 is SGHNT and CDR2 is YENEEA in the germline V gene. The CDR3: CASSPPDRARTQYF.

The rearrangement links TRBV12-3 or TRBV12-4 to TRBJ1-5. CDR3 size: 13 residues. The CDR3 reads CASSLSVLQPQHF.

V gene TRBV7-6 combines with J gene TRBJ1-1; TCRdb gives TRBD1 as the D gene, but with no DNA this cannot be confirmed. The CDR3 is 14 residues long. Germline V gene data show CDR1 as SGHVS and CDR2 as FNYEAQ. CDR3 sequence reads: CASSVDSLNTEAFF.

The chain couples TRBV12-3 or TRBV12-4 to TRBJ1-6. This CDR3 contains 14 residues. The CDR3 here is CASSFWGLDSPLHF.

The V and J genes are TRBV7-9 and TRBJ2-2. The CDR3 sequence is 15 residues long. Germline CDR1 reads SEHNR; CDR2 reads FQNEAQ (reference sequence). The chain's CDR3 is CASSLAGPVAGELFF.

The chain employs TRBV4-1 and TRBJ1-3. Germline CDR1 MGHRA, CDR2 YSYEKL. This CDR3 is built from 16 residues. The CDR3 loop reads CASSPTKDPGGNTIYF.

The chain carries TRBV6-1 and TRBJ2-3; absent DNA, TCRdb's TRBD2 call cannot be checked. Germline V CDR1 and CDR2: MNHNS, SASEGT. CDR3 size: 16 residues. CDR3 protein: CASSADLAGSTDTQYF.

This chain connects TRBV4-1 to TRBJ2-5; without DNA, the TCRdb call of TRBD2 cannot be checked. CDR1 is MGHRA, CDR2 YSYEKL, per germline. The CDR3 is made up of 14 amino acids. CDR3: CASSQEGLGETQYF.

This sequence joins TRBV29-1 and TRBJ2-1; TCRdb calls TRBD2, which cannot be checked without DNA. Germline assignment: CDR1 SQVTM and CDR2 ANQGSEA. This CDR3 is 16 amino acids long. CDR3: CSVEDPKKTTYNEQFF.

The rearrangement links TRBV3-1 to TRBJ1-5; TCRdb outputs TRBD1, but without DNA this stays unchecked. Germline CDR1 reads LGHDT; CDR2 reads YNNKEL (reference sequence). This CDR3 has 15 amino acids. CDR3: CASSQVQGGGGPQHF.

This chain connects TRBV7-2 to TRBJ1-2. Germline lookup yields CDR1 SGHTA and CDR2 FQGNSA. This CDR3 has 15 residues. The chain's CDR3 is CASSLTGPAGYGYTF.

The chain has TRBV30 and TRBJ2-3; TCRdb selects TRBD2, and the lack of DNA leaves this call unchecked. Germline CDR1 and CDR2: GTSNPN and SVGIG (reference sequence). The CDR3 runs 17 residues. This CDR3 reads CAWSDVAGGLSTDTQYF.

The J gene is TRBJ2-6, the V gene TRBV29-1. CDR3 length: 17 residues. CDR1 is SQVTM, CDR2 ANQGSEA, per germline. The CDR3 sequence is CSVEDRSPDSGANVLTF. Together with reference TRBV29-1 and TRBJ2-6, the CDR3 gives the full variable domain: SAVISQKPSRDICQRGTSLTIQCQVDSQVTMMFWYRQQPGQSLTLIATANQGSEATYESGFVIDKFPISRPNLTFSTLTVSNMSPEDSSIYLCSVEDRSPDSGANVLTFGAGSRLTVL.